This T cell receptor beta chain was sequenced during a study of T cell changes during pregnancy in multiple sclerosis. The data were produced by immunoSEQ multiplex PCR, yet TCRdb's version contains in-frame clones alone and is incomplete. The data contain around 80,000 clones, 90% to 95% of them singletons. V lost 5 bases, J lost 12 bases, and 19 bases stayed unmatched. This CDR3 has 15 residues. From germline, CDR1 is SNHLY and CDR2 FYNNEI. This sequence was found in a female donor with multiple sclerosis, enrolled in a pregnancy study. V gene TRBV2 combines with J gene TRBJ2-7, with 7 bases lining up with TRBD1. The sample consisted of peripheral blood, taken in the second trimester of pregnancy. The CDR3 reads CASSSKTGTVYSGYF. The CDR3 DNA reads TGTGCCAGCAGTTCCAAAACCGGGACAGTCTACTCGGGGTACTTC.